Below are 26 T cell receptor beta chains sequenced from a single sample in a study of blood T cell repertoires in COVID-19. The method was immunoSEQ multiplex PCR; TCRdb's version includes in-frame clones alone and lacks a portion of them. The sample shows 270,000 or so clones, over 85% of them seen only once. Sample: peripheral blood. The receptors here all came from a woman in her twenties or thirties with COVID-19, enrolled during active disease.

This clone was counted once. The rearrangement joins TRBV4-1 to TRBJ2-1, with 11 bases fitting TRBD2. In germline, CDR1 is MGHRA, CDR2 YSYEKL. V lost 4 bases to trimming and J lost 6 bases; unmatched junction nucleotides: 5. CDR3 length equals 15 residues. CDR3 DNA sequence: TGCGCCAGCAGCCCTGGACTAGCGGGTCGCAATGAGCAGTTCTTC. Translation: CASSPGLAGRNEQFF.

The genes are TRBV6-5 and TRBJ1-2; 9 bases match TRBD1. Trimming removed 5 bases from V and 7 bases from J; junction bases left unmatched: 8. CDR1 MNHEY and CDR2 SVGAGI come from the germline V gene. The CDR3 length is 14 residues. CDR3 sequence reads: CASSLDRGTSGYTF. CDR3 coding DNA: TGTGCCAGCAGTCTGGACAGGGGTACATCTGGCTACACCTTC.

Here the CDR3 reads CASSLDPFGGRHTGELFF. The CDR3 coding sequence is TGTGCCAGCAGCTTAGATCCCTTCGGAGGGAGGCACACCGGGGAGCTGTTTTTT. The chain is built from TRBV7-9 and TRBJ2-2; maybe TRBD2 (6 bases). From germline, CDR1 is SEHNR and CDR2 FQNEAQ (reference sequence). The V gene lost 1 base and the J gene lost 3 bases, with 18 bases spanning the gap. This CDR3 is 18 amino acids long.

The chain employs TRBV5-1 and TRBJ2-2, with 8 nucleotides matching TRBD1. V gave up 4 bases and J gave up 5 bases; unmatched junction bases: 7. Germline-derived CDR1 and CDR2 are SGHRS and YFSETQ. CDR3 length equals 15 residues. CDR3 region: CASSLATGETGELFF. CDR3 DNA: TGCGCCAGCAGCCTAGCGACAGGGGAAACCGGGGAGCTGTTTTTT.

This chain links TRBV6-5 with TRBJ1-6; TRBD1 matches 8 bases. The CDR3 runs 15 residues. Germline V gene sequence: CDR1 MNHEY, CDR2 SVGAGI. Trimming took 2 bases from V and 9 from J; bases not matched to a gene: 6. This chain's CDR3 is CASSYLTGGGSPLHF. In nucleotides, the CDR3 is TGTGCCAGCAGTTACCTCACAGGGGGGGGTTCACCCCTCCACTTT.

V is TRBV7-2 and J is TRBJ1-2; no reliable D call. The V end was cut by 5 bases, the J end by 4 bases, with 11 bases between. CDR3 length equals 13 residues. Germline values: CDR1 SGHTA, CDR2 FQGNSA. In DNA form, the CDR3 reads TGTGCCAGCAGCCCCAGTGTCAGCTATGGCTACACCTTC. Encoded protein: CASSPSVSYGYTF.

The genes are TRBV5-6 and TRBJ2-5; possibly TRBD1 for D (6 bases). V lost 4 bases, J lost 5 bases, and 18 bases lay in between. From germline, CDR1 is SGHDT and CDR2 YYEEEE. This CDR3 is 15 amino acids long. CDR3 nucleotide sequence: TGTGCCAGCAGCACCGGACAGCCGGGTATGGAGACCCAGTACTTC. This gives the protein CASSTGQPGMETQYF.

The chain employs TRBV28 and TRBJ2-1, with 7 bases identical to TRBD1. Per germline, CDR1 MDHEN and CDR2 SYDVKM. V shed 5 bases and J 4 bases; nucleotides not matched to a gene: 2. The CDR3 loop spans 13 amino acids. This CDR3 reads CASSPTGYNEQFF. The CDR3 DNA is TGTGCCAGCAGTCCGACAGGGTACAATGAGCAGTTCTTC.

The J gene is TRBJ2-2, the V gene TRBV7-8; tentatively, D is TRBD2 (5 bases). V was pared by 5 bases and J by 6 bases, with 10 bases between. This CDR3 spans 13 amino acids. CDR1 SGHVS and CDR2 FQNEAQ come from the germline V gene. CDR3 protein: CASSVGGPGELFF. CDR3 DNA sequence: TGTGCCAGCAGCGTCGGCGGGCCCGGGGAGCTGTTTTTT.

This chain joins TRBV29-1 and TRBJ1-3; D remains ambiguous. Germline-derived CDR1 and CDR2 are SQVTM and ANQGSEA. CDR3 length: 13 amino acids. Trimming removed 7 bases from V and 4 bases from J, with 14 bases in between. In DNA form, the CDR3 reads TGCAGCGCCGGGAGCCAATACGGAAACACCATATATTTT. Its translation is CSAGSQYGNTIYF. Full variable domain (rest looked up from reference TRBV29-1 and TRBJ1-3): SAVISQKPSRDICQRGTSLTIQCQVDSQVTMMFWYRQQPGQSLTLIATANQGSEATYESGFVIDKFPISRPNLTFSTLTVSNMSPEDSSIYLCSAGSQYGNTIYFGEGSWLTVV.

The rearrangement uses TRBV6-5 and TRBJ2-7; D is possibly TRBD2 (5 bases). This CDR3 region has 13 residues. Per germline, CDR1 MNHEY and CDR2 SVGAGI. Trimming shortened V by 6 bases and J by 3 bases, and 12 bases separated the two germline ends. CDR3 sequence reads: CASRNMGVYEQYF. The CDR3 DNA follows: TGTGCCAGCAGGAATATGGGAGTCTACGAGCAGTACTTC.

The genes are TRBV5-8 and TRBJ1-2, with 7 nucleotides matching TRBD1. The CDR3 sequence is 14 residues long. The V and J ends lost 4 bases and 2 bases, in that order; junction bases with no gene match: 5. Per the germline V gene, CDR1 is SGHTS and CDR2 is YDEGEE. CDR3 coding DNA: TGTGCCAGCAGCGAGGGGACAGTCAACTATGGCTACACCTTC. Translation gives CASSEGTVNYGYTF.

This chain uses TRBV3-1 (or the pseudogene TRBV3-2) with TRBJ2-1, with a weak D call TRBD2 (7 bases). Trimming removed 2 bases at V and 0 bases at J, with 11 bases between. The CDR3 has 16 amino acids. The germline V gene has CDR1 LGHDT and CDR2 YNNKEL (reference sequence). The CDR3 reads CASSQLGGVSYNEQFF. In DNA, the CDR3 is TGTGCCAGCAGCCAACTAGGGGGGGTCTCCTACAATGAGCAGTTCTTC.

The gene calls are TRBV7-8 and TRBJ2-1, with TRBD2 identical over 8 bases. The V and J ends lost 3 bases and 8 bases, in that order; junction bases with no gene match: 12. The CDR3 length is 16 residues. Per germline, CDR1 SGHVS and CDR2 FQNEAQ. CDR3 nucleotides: TGTGCCAGCAGCTTGGAAGTAGCGGGGATCTTAGATGAGCAGTTCTTC. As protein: CASSLEVAGILDEQFF.

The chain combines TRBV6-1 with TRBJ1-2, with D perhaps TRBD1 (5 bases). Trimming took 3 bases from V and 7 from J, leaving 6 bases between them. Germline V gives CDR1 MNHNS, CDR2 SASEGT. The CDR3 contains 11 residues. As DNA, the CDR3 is TGTGCCAGCAGTGACAGGGTTGGCTACACCTTC. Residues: CASSDRVGYTF.

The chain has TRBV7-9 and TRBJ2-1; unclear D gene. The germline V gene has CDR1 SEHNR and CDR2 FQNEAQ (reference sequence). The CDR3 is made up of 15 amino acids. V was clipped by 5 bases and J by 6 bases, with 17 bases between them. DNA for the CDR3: TGTGCCAGCAGCGTTGTCCGCCTAACCCCCAATGAGCAGTTCTTC. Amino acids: CASSVVRLTPNEQFF.

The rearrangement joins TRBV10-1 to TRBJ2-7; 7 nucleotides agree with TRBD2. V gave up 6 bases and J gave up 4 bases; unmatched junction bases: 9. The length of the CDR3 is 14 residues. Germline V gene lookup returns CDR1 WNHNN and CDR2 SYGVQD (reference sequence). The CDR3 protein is CASSEGLGDYEQYF. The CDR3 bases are TGCGCCAGCAGCGAAGGACTAGGGGATTACGAGCAGTACTTC.

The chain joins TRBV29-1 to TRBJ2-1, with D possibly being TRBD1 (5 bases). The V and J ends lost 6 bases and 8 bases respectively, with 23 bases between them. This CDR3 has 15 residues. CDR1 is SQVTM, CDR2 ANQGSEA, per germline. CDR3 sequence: CSVLGHYIGAYEQFF. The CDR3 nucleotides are TGCAGCGTCCTGGGGCATTACATTGGGGCGTATGAGCAGTTCTTC.

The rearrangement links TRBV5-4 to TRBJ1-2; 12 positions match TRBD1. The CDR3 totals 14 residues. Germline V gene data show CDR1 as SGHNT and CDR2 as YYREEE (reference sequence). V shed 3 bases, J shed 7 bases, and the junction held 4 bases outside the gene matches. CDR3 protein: CASSWGTGGSGYTF. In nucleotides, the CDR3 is TGTGCCAGCAGCTGGGGGACAGGGGGCTCTGGCTACACCTTC.

The CDR3 here is CASSLSPHQPQHF. The CDR3 DNA reads as TGTGCCAGCAGCTTAAGCCCCCATCAGCCCCAGCATTTT. This sequence joins TRBV7-9 and TRBJ1-5; D is ambiguous. V dropped 2 bases and J dropped 5 bases, with 7 bases sitting between them. The CDR3 spans 13 residues. From germline, CDR1 is SEHNR and CDR2 FQNEAQ (reference sequence).

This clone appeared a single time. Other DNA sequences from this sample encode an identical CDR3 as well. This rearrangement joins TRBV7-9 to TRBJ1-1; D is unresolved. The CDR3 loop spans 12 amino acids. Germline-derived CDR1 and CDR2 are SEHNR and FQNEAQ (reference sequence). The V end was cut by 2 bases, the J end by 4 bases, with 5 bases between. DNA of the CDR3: TGTGCCAGCAGCTTACGGGGCACTGAAGCTTTCTTT. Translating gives CASSLRGTEAFF.

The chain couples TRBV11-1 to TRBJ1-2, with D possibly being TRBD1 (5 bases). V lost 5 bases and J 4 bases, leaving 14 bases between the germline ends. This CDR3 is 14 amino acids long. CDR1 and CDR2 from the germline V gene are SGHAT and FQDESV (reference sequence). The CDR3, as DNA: TGTGCCAGCAGCCCAAAATCCGACAGCTATGGCTACACCTTC. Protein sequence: CASSPKSDSYGYTF.

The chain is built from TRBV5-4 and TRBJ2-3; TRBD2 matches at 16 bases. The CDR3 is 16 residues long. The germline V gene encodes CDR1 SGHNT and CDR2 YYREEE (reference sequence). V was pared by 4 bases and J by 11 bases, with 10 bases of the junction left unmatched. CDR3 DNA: TGTGCCAGCAGCCACCCGGGACTAGCGGGGGGGGTGGAGCAGTATTTT. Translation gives CASSHPGLAGGVEQYF.

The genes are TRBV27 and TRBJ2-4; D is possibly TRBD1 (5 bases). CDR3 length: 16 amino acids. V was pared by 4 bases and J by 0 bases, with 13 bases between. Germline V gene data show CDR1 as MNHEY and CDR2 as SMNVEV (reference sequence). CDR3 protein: CASSYTQVLAKNIQYF. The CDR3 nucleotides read TGTGCCAGCAGTTATACACAGGTTCTAGCCAAAAACATTCAGTACTTC.

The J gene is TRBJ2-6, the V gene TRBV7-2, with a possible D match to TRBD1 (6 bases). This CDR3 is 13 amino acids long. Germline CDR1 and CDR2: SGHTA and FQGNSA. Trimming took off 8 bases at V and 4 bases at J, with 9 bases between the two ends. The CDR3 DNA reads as TGTGCCAGCTCAGGGGTCGGGGCCAACGTCCTGACTTTC. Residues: CASSGVGANVLTF.

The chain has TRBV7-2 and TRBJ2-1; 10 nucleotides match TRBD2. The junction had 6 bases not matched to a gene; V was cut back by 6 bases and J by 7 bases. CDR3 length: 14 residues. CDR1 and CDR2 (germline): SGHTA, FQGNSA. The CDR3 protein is CASRIAGGRNEQFF. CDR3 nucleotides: TGTGCCAGCAGGATAGCGGGGGGCCGGAATGAGCAGTTCTTC.